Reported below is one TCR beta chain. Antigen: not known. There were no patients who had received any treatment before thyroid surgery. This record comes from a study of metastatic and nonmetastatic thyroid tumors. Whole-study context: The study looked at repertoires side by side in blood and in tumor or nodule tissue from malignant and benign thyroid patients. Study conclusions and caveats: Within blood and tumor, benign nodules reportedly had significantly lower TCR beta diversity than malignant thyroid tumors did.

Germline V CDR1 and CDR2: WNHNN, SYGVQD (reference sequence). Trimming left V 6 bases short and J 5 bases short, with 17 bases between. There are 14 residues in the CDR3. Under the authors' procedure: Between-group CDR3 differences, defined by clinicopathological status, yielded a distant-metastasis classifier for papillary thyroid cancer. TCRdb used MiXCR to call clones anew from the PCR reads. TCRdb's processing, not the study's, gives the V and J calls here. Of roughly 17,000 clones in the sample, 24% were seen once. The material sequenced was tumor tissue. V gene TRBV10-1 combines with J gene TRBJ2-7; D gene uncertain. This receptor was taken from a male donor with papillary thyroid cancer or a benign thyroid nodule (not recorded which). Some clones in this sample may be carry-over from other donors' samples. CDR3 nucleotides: TGCGCCAGCAGCCCTAACCCCGGAATCCACGAGCAGTACTTC. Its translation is CASSPNPGIHEQYF.